Listed here are 31 T cell receptor beta chains from one sample, sequenced in a study of OX40 agonist ivuxolimab in advanced cancers. Measured with immunoSEQ multiplex PCR; TCRdb has only the in-frame clones, and not every one. Here the sample spans 8,000 to 10,000 clones, approximately 66% being singletons. The source material was CD4+ or CD8+ T cells sorted from blood, sampled in a trial of the OX40 agonist ivuxolimab. The receptors originated from an adult with an advanced solid tumor such as melanoma, head and neck, liver or kidney cancer.

The chain has TRBV2 and TRBJ2-1, with TRBD2 matching over 9 bases. J lost 0 bases, V lost 8 bases, and 11 bases had no gene match. The CDR3 runs 17 residues. From germline, CDR1 is SNHLY and CDR2 FYNNEI. The CDR3 nucleotides are TGTGCCAGCCAACGGGTAGCGGGGGCGAGCTCCTACAATGAGCAGTTCTTC. Protein: CASQRVAGASSYNEQFF.

This clone was picked up one time. This rearrangement joins TRBV4-3 to TRBJ2-7, with 8 bases that match TRBD2. This CDR3 is built from 15 residues. With 4 bases clipped from V and 0 bases from J, the junction kept 5 bases outside the gene matches. CDR1 LGHNA and CDR2 YSLEER come from the germline V gene. The CDR3 protein is CASSPWSGSSYEQYF. The CDR3 region has the DNA TGCGCCAGCAGCCCTTGGAGCGGGAGCTCCTACGAGCAGTACTTC.

This chain uses TRBV27 with TRBJ1-5; TRBD1 is a possible D gene (6 bases). V was shortened by 6 bases and J by 6 bases, with 18 bases between the two germline ends. CDR1 is MNHEY and CDR2 is SMNVEV in the germline V gene (reference sequence). CDR3 length: 15 amino acids. CDR3 protein: CASSRKMEGGQPQHF. The CDR3 DNA sequence: TGTGCCAGCAGCCGCAAAATGGAGGGGGGTCAGCCCCAGCATTTT.

V and J are TRBV7-8 and TRBJ2-6; TRBD1 matches 8 bases. The trim removed 3 bases at V and 0 bases at J, leaving 7 bases unmatched. Per the germline V gene, CDR1 is SGHVS and CDR2 is FQNEAQ. The CDR3 consists of 18 residues. CDR3 in DNA: TGTGCCAGCAGCTTTCTGGACAGGGACCCCTCTGGGGCCAACGTCCTGACTTTC. It translates to CASSFLDRDPSGANVLTF.

This clone is termed medium-sized. The V call is TRBV2, the J call TRBJ2-2, with 8 positions matching TRBD2. J lost 6 bases, V lost 3 bases, and 6 bases had no gene match. CDR1 is SNHLY and CDR2 is FYNNEI in the germline V gene. The CDR3 loop spans 15 amino acids. CDR3 nucleotide sequence: TGTGCCAGCAGTGATGAGCGGGAGTCTCCCGGGGAGCTGTTTTTT. Residues: CASSDERESPGELFF.

This clone occurred once. The V and J genes are TRBV28 and TRBJ2-3, with 9 bases lining up with TRBD2. Germline V gene data show CDR1 as MDHEN and CDR2 as SYDVKM. The V segment lost 4 bases and the J segment 2 bases; nucleotides outside the gene matches: 10. This CDR3 region has 17 residues. Written as DNA, the CDR3 is TGTGCCAGCAGTTCCCGGGCGACTAGCGGACCCACAGATACGCAGTATTTT. The encoded protein is CASSSRATSGPTDTQYF.

The chain has TRBV4-2 and TRBJ1-5; tentative D call: TRBD1 (6 bases). The CDR3 consists of 14 residues. Germline CDR1 reads LGHNA; CDR2 reads YNFKEQ. Between the trimmed V and J ends, which lost 5 bases and 2 bases, there was a span of 10 bases. The CDR3 coding sequence is TGTGCCAGCAGCGTTAGGGGGGGCAATCAGCCCCAGCATTTT. Protein product: CASSVRGGNQPQHF.

The chain is built from TRBV7-9 and TRBJ2-1; D gene ambiguous. Trimming shortened V by 7 bases and J by 0 bases, and 10 bases separated the two germline ends. Germline V lookup: CDR1 SEHNR, CDR2 FQNEAQ (reference sequence). This CDR3 comprises 14 residues. The CDR3 region is CASKRTDSYNEQFF. The CDR3 bases are TGTGCCAGCAAAAGGACGGACTCCTACAATGAGCAGTTCTTC.

By sample fraction, this clone is large (0.1 to 1%). The chain has TRBV5-6 and TRBJ2-7; D uncertain. Germline loops: CDR1 SGHDT, CDR2 YYEEEE. V dropped 0 bases and J dropped 2 bases, with 6 bases sitting between them. CDR3 size: 13 residues. CDR3 sequence: CASSLVGTYEQYF. The CDR3 DNA reads TGTGCCAGCAGCTTGGTGGGGACCTACGAGCAGTACTTC. Full variable domain (rest looked up from reference TRBV5-6 and TRBJ2-7): DAGVTQSPTHLIKTRGQQVTLRCSPKSGHDTVSWYQQALGQGPQFIFQYYEEEERQRGNFPDRFSGHQFPNYSSELNVNALLLGDSALYLCASSLVGTYEQYFGPGTRLTVT.

V gene TRBV7-8 combines with J gene TRBJ2-5; D perhaps matches TRBD2 (5 bases). The germline gives CDR1 SGHVS, CDR2 FQNEAQ. V was cut by 2 bases and J by 5 bases, with 12 bases left in between. There are 14 residues in the CDR3. CDR3 sequence: CASSLSGDYETQYF. CDR3 DNA sequence: TGTGCCAGCAGCTTATCCGGTGACTATGAGACCCAGTACTTC.

This clone has only one observation. This sequence joins TRBV18 and TRBJ2-1, with D unclear. The V end was cut by 6 bases, the J end by 5 bases, with 2 bases between. The CDR3 contains 10 residues. Germline V CDR1 and CDR2: KGHSH, LQKENI. Written as DNA, the CDR3 is TGTGCCAGCTCGGACAATGAGCAGTTCTTC. It encodes CASSDNEQFF.

The rearrangement links TRBV7-8 to TRBJ2-7; 8 nucleotides agree with TRBD2. Germline V gene lookup returns CDR1 SGHVS and CDR2 FQNEAQ. Trimming removed 8 bases from V and 4 bases from J; junction bases left unmatched: 4. This CDR3 is 12 amino acids long. The CDR3 sequence is CASRGGRYEQYF. In nucleotides, the CDR3 is TGTGCCAGCCGCGGGGGGCGGTACGAGCAGTACTTC.

The V and J genes are TRBV27 and TRBJ2-7; D is perhaps TRBD1 (6 bases). Germline values: CDR1 MNHEY, CDR2 SMNVEV (reference sequence). CDR3 length equals 13 residues. Trimming pared 3 bases from V and 3 bases from J, leaving 9 bases between. Here the CDR3 reads CASSFAGDYEQYF. CDR3 nucleotide sequence: TGTGCCAGCAGTTTTGCAGGGGACTACGAGCAGTACTTC.

The chain uses TRBV28 and TRBJ2-1; possibly TRBD2 for D (5 bases). The CDR3 spans 12 residues. V lost 6 bases and J lost 3, with 6 bases in between. In germline, CDR1 is MDHEN, CDR2 SYDVKM. The DNA for the CDR3 is TGTGCCAGCAGCGGGATCTACAATGAGCAGTTCTTC. Amino acids: CASSGIYNEQFF.

The chain couples TRBV7-2 to TRBJ1-2, with 9 bases fitting TRBD1. V lost 3 bases and J lost 6; bases outside the gene matches: 2. Germline V gene data show CDR1 as SGHTA and CDR2 as FQGNSA. This CDR3 contains 13 residues. CDR3 in DNA: TGTGCCAGCAGCTTGGGACAGGGAGATGGCTACACCTTC. It codes for CASSLGQGDGYTF. Full variable domain (outside the CDR3, taken from reference TRBV7-2 and TRBJ1-2): GAGVSQSPSNKVTEKGKDVELRCDPISGHTALYWYRQSLGQGLEFLIYFQGNSAPDKSGLPSDRFSAERTGGSVSTLTIQRTQQEDSAVYLCASSLGQGDGYTFGSGTRLTVV.

The chain is built from TRBV27 and TRBJ2-7; the match to TRBD1 covers 7 bases. The CDR3 extends over 16 amino acids. With 4 bases clipped from V and 6 bases from J, the junction kept 15 bases outside the gene matches. CDR1 is MNHEY, CDR2 SMNVEV, per germline (reference sequence). This CDR3 reads CASSWDPTGRLGEQYF. CDR3 nucleotides: TGTGCCAGCAGTTGGGATCCGACAGGGCGCCTGGGCGAGCAGTACTTC.

In this sample, this clone is medium-sized. This chain links TRBV6-1 with TRBJ1-2; tentative D call: TRBD1 (6 bases). CDR1 is MNHNS, CDR2 SASEGT, per germline. The CDR3 runs to 14 residues. Trimming removed 2 bases from V and 4 bases from J, with 11 bases in between. CDR3 DNA: TGTGCCAGCAGTGAATGGCAGGGGCCCTATGGCTACACCTTC. Its translation: CASSEWQGPYGYTF.

This clone was picked up a small number of times. The rearrangement links TRBV7-9 to TRBJ1-1, with 8 bases lining up with TRBD1. This CDR3 has 13 residues. V shed 4 bases, J shed 11 bases, and the junction held 9 bases outside the gene matches. Looked up from germline, CDR1 is SEHNR and CDR2 is FQNEAQ (reference sequence). CDR3 nucleotides: TGTGCCAGCAGCTCAAAGGACAGGGTGAGGGCTTTCTTT. It encodes CASSSKDRVRAFF.

The rearrangement links TRBV4-1 to TRBJ2-1, with 7 positions matching TRBD2. The germline gives CDR1 MGHRA, CDR2 YSYEKL. The V gene end was trimmed by 5 bases and the J gene end by 5 bases; junction bases not matched to a gene: 9. The CDR3 is made up of 15 amino acids. CDR3 loop: CASSAISGENNEQFF. In DNA form, the CDR3 reads TGCGCCAGCAGCGCGATAAGCGGGGAAAACAATGAGCAGTTCTTC.

V and J are TRBV20-1 and TRBJ1-1; D call uncertain. The CDR3 spans 11 residues. The V and J ends lost 5 bases and 3 bases respectively, with 7 bases between them. Germline CDR1 reads DFQATT; CDR2 reads SNEGSKA (reference sequence). The CDR3 DNA is TGCAGTGCTGCCGGCTACACTGAAGCTTTCTTT. Translation: CSAAGYTEAFF.

The chain is built from TRBV19 and TRBJ1-1; 7 nucleotides line up with TRBD1. With 8 bases clipped from V and 4 bases from J, the junction kept 7 bases outside the gene matches. The germline CDR1 and CDR2 sequences are LNHDA and SQIVND (reference sequence). The CDR3 length is 13 residues. The CDR3 DNA follows: TGTGCCAGTGCAGGGGGACGGGGCACTGAAGCTTTCTTT. Translated: CASAGGRGTEAFF. Combining the CDR3 with reference TRBV19 and TRBJ1-1 gives the whole variable domain DGGITQSPKYLFRKEGQNVTLSCEQNLNHDAMYWYRQDPGQGLRLIYYSQIVNDFQKGDIAEGYSVSREKKESFPLTVTSAQKNPTAFYLCASAGGRGTEAFFGQGTRLTVV.

Points on this clone: Different DNA sequences within this sample yield the same CDR3. The chain carries TRBV4-3 and TRBJ1-6; D uncertain. CDR1 LGHNA and CDR2 YSLEER come from the germline V gene. The CDR3 runs 15 residues. V was trimmed by 0 bases and J by 8 bases, leaving 11 bases between them. CDR3 residues: CASSQDWADYSPLHF. The CDR3 DNA sequence: TGCGCCAGCAGCCAAGATTGGGCCGACTATTCACCCCTCCACTTT.

The J gene is TRBJ1-1, the V gene TRBV30; the D is unclear. This CDR3 region has 12 residues. The V gene's germline CDR1 is GTSNPN and CDR2 SVGIG (reference sequence). The ends were cut back, 2 bases at V and 4 bases at J, with 8 bases in the middle. The CDR3 nucleotides read TGTGCCTGGAGTCCGCTAGGCACTGAAGCTTTCTTT. Translating gives CAWSPLGTEAFF.

The chain joins TRBV5-5 to TRBJ2-7; D remains ambiguous. Germline loops: CDR1 SGHKS, CDR2 YYEKEE (reference sequence). This CDR3 is 14 amino acids long. V was cut by 1 base and J by 2 bases, with 10 bases left in between. This CDR3 reads CASSLTDLPYEQYF. In nucleotides, the CDR3 is TGTGCCAGCAGCTTGACGGATCTCCCCTACGAGCAGTACTTC.

The CDR3 spells CASSLVWGCTDTQYF. CDR3 coding DNA: TGTGCCAGCAGCTTGGTCTGGGGCTGCACAGATACGCAGTATTTT. The genes are TRBV5-5 and TRBJ2-3; D may be TRBD1 (5 bases). Germline V gives CDR1 SGHKS, CDR2 YYEKEE (reference sequence). There are 15 residues in the CDR3. Trimming stripped 0 bases from V and 1 base from J, with 9 bases between.

The chain combines TRBV11-3 with TRBJ2-2; no clear D gene. V lost 1 base, J lost 5 bases, and 11 bases lay in between. The length of the CDR3 is 15 residues. CDR1 and CDR2 (germline): SGHNT, YENEEA. CDR3 sequence (DNA): TGTGCCAGCAGCTTAGCCCCTAAGTGGACCGGGGAGCTGTTTTTT. Translation gives CASSLAPKWTGELFF. Full variable domain (missing parts from reference TRBV11-3 and TRBJ2-2): EAGVVQSPRYKIIEKKQPVAFWCNPISGHNTLYWYLQNLGQGPELLIRYENEEAVDDSQLPKDRFSAERLKGVDSTLKIQPAELGDSAVYLCASSLAPKWTGELFFGEGSRLTVL.

This rearrangement joins TRBV11-3 to TRBJ2-2, with 8 bases matching TRBD2. Germline assignment: CDR1 SGHNT and CDR2 YENEEA. Trimming cost V 4 bases and J 6 bases; bases outside gene matches: 1. The CDR3 sequence is 13 residues long. The CDR3 protein is CASSSGLAGELFF. CDR3 sequence (DNA): TGTGCCAGCAGCTCGGGACTAGCCGGGGAGCTGTTTTTT.

The chain couples TRBV9 to TRBJ2-3; D is unresolved. CDR3 length: 17 amino acids. Germline V gives CDR1 SGDLS, CDR2 YYNGEE. V lost 0 bases and J 4 bases, leaving 18 bases between the germline ends. This CDR3 is CASSVEGTLDGSDTQYF. In nucleotides, the CDR3 is TGTGCCAGCAGCGTAGAGGGAACTCTAGACGGATCAGATACGCAGTATTTT.

The chain couples TRBV15 to TRBJ2-7, with TRBD2 matching 9 bases. V dropped 5 bases and J dropped 4; count of bases not matched to a gene: 9. This CDR3 spans 15 amino acids. Germline CDR1 and CDR2: LNHNV and YYDKDF (reference sequence). The CDR3: CATSEERGALYEQYF. The DNA for the CDR3 is TGTGCCACCAGCGAAGAGCGGGGGGCCCTATACGAGCAGTACTTC. Looking up the rest from reference TRBV15 and TRBJ2-7 gives the full variable domain: DAMVIQNPRYQVTQFGKPVTLSCSQTLNHNVMYWYQQKSSQAPKLLFHYYDKDFNNEADTPDNFQSRRPNTSFCFLDIRSPGLGDTAMYLCATSEERGALYEQYFGPGTRLTVT.

For the CDR3, the DNA is TGCGCCAGCAGCCATCCCAACCCCCCCGAAGCTTTCTTT. Amino acid sequence: CASSHPNPPEAFF. The chain combines TRBV4-1 with TRBJ1-1; D uncertain. V lost 3 bases and J 8 bases, leaving 13 bases between the germline ends. CDR1 and CDR2 from the germline V gene are MGHRA and YSYEKL. The length of the CDR3 is 13 residues.

The rearrangement uses TRBV19 and TRBJ1-6; 8 nucleotides align to TRBD1. Germline lookup yields CDR1 LNHDA and CDR2 SQIVND (reference sequence). The CDR3 runs 13 residues. V trimming: 7 bases; J trimming: 7 bases; junction bases outside the gene matches: 3. The CDR3 DNA follows: TGTGCCAGTACCAGACAGGGGAATTCACCCCTCCACTTT. The encoded protein is CASTRQGNSPLHF.